Presented here are 26 T cell receptor beta chains from one specimen sequenced in a study of shared clonotypes between healthy human individuals. This table comes from immunoSEQ multiplex PCR, and its TCRdb copy is limited to in-frame clones, with some not included. The sample has 450,000 to 600,000 clones; less than 85% are singletons. Input material: PBMCs. These receptors all come from a middle-aged woman in good health. Some clones in this sample may be carry-over from other donors' samples.

The chain has TRBV6-5 and TRBJ2-1, with D possibly matching TRBD1 (6 bases). Germline CDR1 MNHEY, CDR2 SVGAGI. V gave up 6 bases and J gave up 7 bases, with 19 bases separating them. The CDR3 has 15 residues. The CDR3 nucleotides read TGTGCCAGCAGCCACAACTACCCCAGGGGAAATGAGCAGTTCTTC. Protein product: CASSHNYPRGNEQFF.

The CDR3 DNA reads TGTGCCTGGAGCGTGGGGACAGGGGGTGAAGATGGCTACACCTTC. Amino acid sequence: CAWSVGTGGEDGYTF. The chain has TRBV30 and TRBJ1-2; 11 nucleotides align to TRBD1. Germline loops: CDR1 GTSNPN, CDR2 SVGIG (reference sequence). V dropped 3 bases and J dropped 6; count of bases not matched to a gene: 9. The CDR3 contains 15 residues.

Notes on this clone: Relative to the germline gene, one junction end is altered; a read error may explain this. This chain connects TRBV7-2 to TRBJ2-7; the D gene could be TRBD1 or TRBD2 (5 bases each). Germline V lookup: CDR1 SGHTA, CDR2 FQGNSA. This CDR3 has 12 residues. DNA for the CDR3: TGTGCCAGCAGTTTAGATGGGGGCGAGCAGTACTTC. Its translation is CASSLDGGEQYF.

The gene calls are TRBV6-1 and TRBJ2-7, with 8 bases that match TRBD1. With 4 bases clipped from V and 0 bases from J, the junction kept 2 bases outside the gene matches. The CDR3 has 14 residues. Germline V gives CDR1 MNHNS, CDR2 SASEGT. CDR3 region: CASSGDRSSYEQYF. For the CDR3, the DNA is TGTGCCAGCAGTGGGGACAGGAGCTCCTACGAGCAGTACTTC.

Here the CDR3 DNA reads TGTGCCAGCAGCAAACGGGACAGGGGAGTATGGACCGGGGAGCTGTTTTTT. It translates to CASSKRDRGVWTGELFF. J is TRBJ2-2 and V is TRBV21-1; the table's TRBD1 call for D was not verified on the DNA. TRBV21-1 counts as a pseudogene. CDR3 size: 17 residues.

The DNA of the CDR3 is TGTGCCAGCAGCCTCGACAGGGGAGGCTACACCTTC. Translating gives CASSLDRGGYTF. This rearrangement joins TRBV7-2 to TRBJ1-2, with 8 bases that match TRBD1. The CDR3 length is 12 residues. V dropped 5 bases and J dropped 8; count of bases not matched to a gene: 4. The V gene's germline CDR1 is SGHTA and CDR2 FQGNSA.

The rearrangement joins TRBV7-2 to TRBJ2-4; 12 bases match TRBD2. Per germline, CDR1 SGHTA and CDR2 FQGNSA. This CDR3 is built from 19 residues. The V gene end was trimmed by 5 bases and the J gene end by 0 bases; junction bases not matched to a gene: 11. The CDR3 bases are TGTGCCAGCAGCCTACCCCTAGCGGGAGGGCCCGGAGCCAAAAACATTCAGTACTTC. Protein sequence: CASSLPLAGGPGAKNIQYF.

The V and J genes are TRBV7-9 and TRBJ2-1; 13 nucleotides align to TRBD2. Germline assignment: CDR1 SEHNR and CDR2 FQNEAQ (reference sequence). J was trimmed by 7 bases and V by 5 bases; bases with no gene match: 5. The CDR3 is made up of 15 amino acids. The CDR3 is CASSPTSGRQNEQFF. Here the CDR3 DNA reads TGTGCCAGCAGCCCGACTAGCGGGAGGCAGAATGAGCAGTTCTTC.

The rearrangement uses TRBV7-9 and TRBJ2-1; 11 bases are shared with TRBD2. V trimming: 5 bases; J trimming: 10 bases; junction bases outside the gene matches: 10. Germline lookup yields CDR1 SEHNR and CDR2 FQNEAQ (reference sequence). This CDR3 has 15 residues. CDR3 residues: CASSAPGTSGSEQFF. As DNA, the CDR3 is TGTGCCAGCAGCGCCCCCGGGACTAGCGGTAGCGAGCAGTTCTTC.

V and J are TRBV25-1 and TRBJ1-3, with 7 nucleotides matching TRBD1. The V segment lost 4 bases and the J segment 4 bases; nucleotides outside the gene matches: 10. This CDR3 comprises 16 residues. Germline V gives CDR1 MGHDK, CDR2 SYGVNS. The CDR3 nucleotides are TGTGCCAGCAGTGGGGTAAACAGGGGATTAGGAAACACCATATATTTT. Translating it yields CASSGVNRGLGNTIYF. Full variable domain (remainder filled in from reference TRBV25-1 and TRBJ1-3): EADIYQTPRYLVIGTGKKITLECSQTMGHDKMYWYQQDPGMELHLIHYSYGVNSTEKGDLSSESTVSRIRTEHFPLTLESARPSHTSQYLCASSGVNRGLGNTIYFGEGSWLTVV.

This clone appeared many times. V and J are TRBV10-1 and TRBJ2-3, with D tentatively TRBD1 or TRBD2 (5 bases each). The ends were cut back, 6 bases at V and 6 bases at J, with 13 bases in the middle. Germline CDR1 and CDR2: WNHNN and SYGVQD (reference sequence). This CDR3 has 13 amino acids. The CDR3 DNA is TGCGCCAGCAGCTTCGGGACCCCGGATACGCAGTATTTT. This translates into CASSFGTPDTQYF.

The J gene is TRBJ2-3, the V gene TRBV5-4; D is ambiguous. From germline, CDR1 is SGHNT and CDR2 YYREEE (reference sequence). Trimming removed 4 bases at V and 0 bases at J, with 6 bases between. The CDR3 spans 13 residues. Here the CDR3 reads CASSEDSTDTQYF. CDR3 nucleotide sequence: TGTGCCAGCAGCGAGGACAGCACAGATACGCAGTATTTT.

The chain has TRBV2 and TRBJ2-4; no firm D call. The germline V gene encodes CDR1 SNHLY and CDR2 FYNNEI. There are 11 residues in the CDR3. Trimming took 2 bases from V and 4 from J, leaving 0 bases between them. For the CDR3, the DNA is TGTGCCAGCAGTGAAAAAAACATTCAGTACTTC. Amino acids: CASSEKNIQYF.

V gene TRBV6-5 combines with J gene TRBJ1-1; D is possibly TRBD1 (5 bases). CDR3 size: 14 residues. In germline, CDR1 is MNHEY, CDR2 SVGAGI. Trimming pared 0 bases from V and 4 bases from J, leaving 9 bases between. The CDR3: CASSYSIGGTEAFF. CDR3 DNA sequence: TGTGCCAGCAGTTACTCGATTGGGGGCACTGAAGCTTTCTTT.

This chain connects TRBV11-2 to TRBJ2-5, with 8 bases matching TRBD2. The V gene's germline CDR1 is SGHAT and CDR2 FQNNGV. The J segment lost 6 bases and the V segment lost 5 bases, leaving 11 bases of the junction unmatched. The CDR3 is 15 residues long. For the CDR3, the DNA is TGTGCCAGCAGCCCCCCCGGGGGGGGCGCCCAGACCCAGTACTTC. Protein product: CASSPPGGGAQTQYF.

The rearrangement uses TRBV2 and TRBJ2-7; 9 bases match TRBD1. Germline CDR1 and CDR2: SNHLY and FYNNEI. With V trimmed by 6 bases and J by 3 bases, 6 bases remained unmatched. The CDR3 consists of 14 residues. The CDR3 protein is CASRRDRALYEQYF. The CDR3 DNA reads TGTGCCAGCAGAAGGGACAGGGCCCTCTACGAGCAGTACTTC.

The rearrangement joins TRBV6-5 to TRBJ2-7, with TRBD2 identical over 10 bases. With 4 bases clipped from V and 3 bases from J, the junction kept 6 bases outside the gene matches. This CDR3 contains 15 residues. Germline V gene lookup returns CDR1 MNHEY and CDR2 SVGAGI. CDR3 residues: CASSFGLAARYEQYF. The CDR3 DNA sequence: TGTGCCAGCAGTTTCGGACTAGCGGCACGCTACGAGCAGTACTTC.

The chain uses TRBV29-1 and TRBJ1-4; D not resolved. The V gene's germline CDR1 is SQVTM and CDR2 ANQGSEA. This CDR3 contains 13 residues. V was pared by 1 base and J by 4 bases, with 7 bases between. Here the CDR3 reads CSVEVQINEKLFF. The CDR3 region has the DNA TGCAGCGTTGAAGTGCAGATTAATGAAAAACTGTTTTTT. Based on the CDR3 plus reference TRBV29-1 and TRBJ1-4, the full variable domain is SAVISQKPSRDICQRGTSLTIQCQVDSQVTMMFWYRQQPGQSLTLIATANQGSEATYESGFVIDKFPISRPNLTFSTLTVSNMSPEDSSIYLCSVEVQINEKLFFGSGTQLSVL.

The V and J genes are TRBV11-3 and TRBJ2-7; TRBD2 might be the D (5 bases). CDR3 length: 13 residues. Per the germline V gene, CDR1 is SGHNT and CDR2 is YENEEA. Deletions cut 5 bases from V and 3 bases from J, with 11 bases between. The CDR3 loop is CASSGGVYYEQYF. In nucleotides, the CDR3 is TGTGCCAGCAGCGGAGGAGTCTACTACGAGCAGTACTTC.

The chain has TRBV15 and TRBJ2-5, with 7 bases that match TRBD2. Germline V gene sequence: CDR1 LNHNV, CDR2 YYDKDF (reference sequence). Trimming at V came to 0 bases and at J to 4 bases, leaving 5 bases not matched to a gene. The CDR3 runs 15 residues. CDR3 region: CATSRDPAGVETQYF. Here the CDR3 DNA reads TGTGCCACCAGCAGAGATCCCGCGGGAGTAGAGACCCAGTACTTC.

As regards this clone: The same CDR3 also results from other DNA sequences found in this sample. This chain links TRBV14 with TRBJ2-1; 10 nucleotides align to TRBD2. The CDR3 extends over 15 amino acids. The V segment lost 3 bases and the J segment 10 bases; nucleotides outside the gene matches: 9. Germline-derived CDR1 and CDR2 are SGHDN and FVKESK. The CDR3 protein is CASSQGSGRAREQFF. In DNA form, the CDR3 reads TGTGCCAGCAGCCAGGGCAGCGGGAGGGCCCGGGAGCAGTTCTTC.

V gene TRBV5-4 combines with J gene TRBJ2-1; D possibly matches TRBD1 or TRBD2 (5 bases each). The germline V and J ends were trimmed by 3 bases and 6 bases, with 13 bases remaining between them. The length of the CDR3 is 14 residues. Germline assignment: CDR1 SGHNT and CDR2 YYREEE (reference sequence). The DNA for the CDR3 is TGTGCCAGCAGCTCTGGGACGGTTGGCAATGAGCAGTTCTTC. Protein sequence: CASSSGTVGNEQFF.

J is TRBJ2-5 and V is TRBV5-6; D is ambiguous. The CDR3 is 11 amino acids. The V end lost 9 bases, the J end lost 2 bases, and 8 bases lay between the germline ends. Looked up from germline, CDR1 is SGHDT and CDR2 is YYEEEE. Here the CDR3 reads CATKGQETQYF. DNA of the CDR3: TGTGCCACCAAAGGGCAAGAGACCCAGTACTTC. Filled out from reference TRBV5-6 and TRBJ2-5, the complete variable domain reads DAGVTQSPTHLIKTRGQQVTLRCSPKSGHDTVSWYQQALGQGPQFIFQYYEEEERQRGNFPDRFSGHQFPNYSSELNVNALLLGDSALYLCATKGQETQYFGPGTRLLVL.

This chain uses TRBV7-2 with TRBJ2-5; 7 nucleotides match TRBD1. The CDR3 has 14 residues. V shed 1 base and J 5 bases; nucleotides not matched to a gene: 4. The germline V gene has CDR1 SGHTA and CDR2 FQGNSA. Here the CDR3 DNA reads TGTGCCAGCAGCTTAGGAGGGGGCTCGGAGACCCAGTACTTC. This encodes CASSLGGGSETQYF.

The chain joins TRBV4-1 to TRBJ1-2, with D possibly being TRBD1 (6 bases). Germline lookup yields CDR1 MGHRA and CDR2 YSYEKL. The germline V and J ends were trimmed by 5 bases and 4 bases, with 14 bases remaining between them. The length of the CDR3 is 14 residues. CDR3 protein: CASSSGGGSYGYTF. The CDR3 coding sequence is TGCGCCAGCAGCAGTGGGGGCGGTAGCTATGGCTACACCTTC.

This chain connects TRBV6-5 to TRBJ1-4; 8 bases line up with TRBD1. CDR3 length: 15 residues. The germline gives CDR1 MNHEY, CDR2 SVGAGI. With V trimmed by 0 bases and J by 8 bases, 5 bases remained unmatched. The CDR3 DNA follows: TGTGCCAGCAGTTACTCGACAGGGGCGGGGGAAAAACTGTTTTTT. It encodes CASSYSTGAGEKLFF.